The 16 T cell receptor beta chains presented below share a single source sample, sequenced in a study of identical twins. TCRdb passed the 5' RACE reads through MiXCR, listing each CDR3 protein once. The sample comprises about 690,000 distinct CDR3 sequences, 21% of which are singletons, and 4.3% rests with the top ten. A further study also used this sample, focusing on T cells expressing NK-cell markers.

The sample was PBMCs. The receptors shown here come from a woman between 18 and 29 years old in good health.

The CDR3 DNA reads as TGCGCCAGCAGCTCACGACAGGGGGCTGACGGGGAGCTGTTTTTT. It encodes CASSSRQGADGELFF. The chain has TRBV5-1 and TRBJ2-2, with 10 nucleotides matching TRBD1. With V trimmed by 3 bases and J by 7 bases, 6 bases remained unmatched. The CDR3 length is 15 residues. Germline loops: CDR1 SGHRS, CDR2 YFSETQ. Together with reference TRBV5-1 and TRBJ2-2, the CDR3 gives the full variable domain: KAGVTQTPRYLIKTRGQQVTLSCSPISGHRSVSWYQQTPGQGLQFLFEYFSETQRNKGNFPGRFSGRQFSNSRSEMNVSTLELGDSALYLCASSSRQGADGELFFGEGSRLTVL.

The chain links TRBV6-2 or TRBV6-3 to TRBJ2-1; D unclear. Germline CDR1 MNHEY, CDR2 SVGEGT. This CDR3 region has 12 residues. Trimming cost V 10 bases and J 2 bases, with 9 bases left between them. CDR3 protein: CATAQTYNEQFF. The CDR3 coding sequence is TGTGCCACCGCGCAAACCTACAATGAGCAGTTCTTC.

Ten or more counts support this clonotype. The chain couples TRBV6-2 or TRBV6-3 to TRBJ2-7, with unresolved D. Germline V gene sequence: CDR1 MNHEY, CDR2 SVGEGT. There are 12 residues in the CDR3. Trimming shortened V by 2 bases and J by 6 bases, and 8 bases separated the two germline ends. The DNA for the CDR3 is TGTGCCAGCAGTTACAGGCAAGGCGAGCAGTACTTC. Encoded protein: CASSYRQGEQYF.

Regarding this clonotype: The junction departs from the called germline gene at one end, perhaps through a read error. CDR3 amino acids: CASSQGLANTVELFF. The CDR3 coding sequence is TGTGCCAGCAGCCAGGGACTAGCCAACACCGTGGAGCTGTTTTTT. The rearrangement links TRBV7-3 to TRBJ2-2, with 9 bases aligning to TRBD2. The germline V gene encodes CDR1 SGHTA and CDR2 FQGTGA. The CDR3 runs 15 residues.

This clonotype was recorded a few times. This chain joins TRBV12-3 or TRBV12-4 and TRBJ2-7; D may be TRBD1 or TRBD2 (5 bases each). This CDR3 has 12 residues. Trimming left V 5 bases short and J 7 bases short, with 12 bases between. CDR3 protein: CASSTNGGEQYF. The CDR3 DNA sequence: TGTGCCAGCAGTACAAATGGGGGAGAGCAGTACTTC.

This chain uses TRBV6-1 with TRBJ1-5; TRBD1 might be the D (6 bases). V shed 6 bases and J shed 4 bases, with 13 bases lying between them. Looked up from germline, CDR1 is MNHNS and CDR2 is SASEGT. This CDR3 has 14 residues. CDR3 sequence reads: CASSLQGVNQPQHF. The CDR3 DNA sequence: TGTGCCAGCAGCCTACAGGGTGTAAATCAGCCCCAGCATTTT.

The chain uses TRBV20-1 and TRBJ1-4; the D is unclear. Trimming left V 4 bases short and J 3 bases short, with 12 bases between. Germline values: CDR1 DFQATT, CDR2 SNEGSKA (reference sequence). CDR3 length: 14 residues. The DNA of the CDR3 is TGCAGTGCTAATCGTGGGAATGCTAATGAAAAACTGTTTTTT. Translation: CSANRGNANEKLFF.

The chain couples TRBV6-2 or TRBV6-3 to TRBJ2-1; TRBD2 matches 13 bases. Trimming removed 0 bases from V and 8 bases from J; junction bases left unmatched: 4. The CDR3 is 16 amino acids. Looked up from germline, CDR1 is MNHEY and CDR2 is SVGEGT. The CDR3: CASSYSLAGGIDEQFF. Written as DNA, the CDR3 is TGTGCCAGCAGTTACTCACTAGCGGGAGGGATAGATGAGCAGTTCTTC.

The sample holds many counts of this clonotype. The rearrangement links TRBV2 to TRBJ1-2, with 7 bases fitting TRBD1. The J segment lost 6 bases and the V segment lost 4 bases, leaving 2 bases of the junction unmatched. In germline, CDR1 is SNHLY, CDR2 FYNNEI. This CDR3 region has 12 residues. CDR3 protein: CASSGTGDGYTF. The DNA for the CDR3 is TGTGCCAGCAGTGGGACAGGAGATGGCTACACCTTC.

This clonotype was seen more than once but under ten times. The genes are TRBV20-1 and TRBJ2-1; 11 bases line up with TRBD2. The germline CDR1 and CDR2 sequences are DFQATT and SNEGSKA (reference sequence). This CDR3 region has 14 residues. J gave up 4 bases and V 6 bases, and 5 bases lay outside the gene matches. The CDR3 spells CSANLAGGYNEQFF. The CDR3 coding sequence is TGCAGTGCCAACCTAGCGGGGGGATACAATGAGCAGTTCTTC.

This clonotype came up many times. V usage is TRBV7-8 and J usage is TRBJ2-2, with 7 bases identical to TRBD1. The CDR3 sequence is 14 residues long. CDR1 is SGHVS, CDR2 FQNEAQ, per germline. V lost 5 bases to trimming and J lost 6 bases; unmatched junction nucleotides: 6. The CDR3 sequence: CASSPKDRPGELFF. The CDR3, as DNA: TGTGCCAGCAGCCCCAAGGACAGGCCCGGGGAGCTGTTTTTT.

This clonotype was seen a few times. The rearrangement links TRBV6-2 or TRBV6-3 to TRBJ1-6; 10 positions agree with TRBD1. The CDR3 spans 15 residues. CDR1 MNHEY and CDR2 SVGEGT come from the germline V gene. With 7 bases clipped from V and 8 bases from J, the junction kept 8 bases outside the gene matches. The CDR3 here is CASIDPGQGYSPLHF. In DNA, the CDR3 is TGTGCCAGCATCGATCCGGGACAGGGGTATTCACCCCTCCACTTT.

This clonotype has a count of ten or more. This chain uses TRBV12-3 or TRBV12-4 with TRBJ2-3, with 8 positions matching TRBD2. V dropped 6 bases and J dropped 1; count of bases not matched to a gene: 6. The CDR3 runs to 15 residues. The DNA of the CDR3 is TGTGCCAGCAGCTTCGCAGCGGGAGGCACAGATACGCAGTATTTT. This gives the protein CASSFAAGGTDTQYF.

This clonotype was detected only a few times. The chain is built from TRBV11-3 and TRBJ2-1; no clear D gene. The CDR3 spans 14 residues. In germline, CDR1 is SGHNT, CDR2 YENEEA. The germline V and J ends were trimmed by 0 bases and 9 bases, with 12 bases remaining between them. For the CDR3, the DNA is TGTGCCAGCAGCTTAGATCCTTCATCTGCTGAGCAGTTCTTC. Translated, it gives CASSLDPSSAEQFF.

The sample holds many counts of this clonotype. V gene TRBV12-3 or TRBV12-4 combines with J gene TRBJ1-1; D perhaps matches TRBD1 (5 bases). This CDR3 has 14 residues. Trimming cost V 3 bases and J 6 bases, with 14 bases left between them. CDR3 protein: CASSFQGVFSEAFF. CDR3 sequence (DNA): TGTGCCAGCAGTTTCCAGGGTGTCTTTTCTGAAGCTTTCTTT.

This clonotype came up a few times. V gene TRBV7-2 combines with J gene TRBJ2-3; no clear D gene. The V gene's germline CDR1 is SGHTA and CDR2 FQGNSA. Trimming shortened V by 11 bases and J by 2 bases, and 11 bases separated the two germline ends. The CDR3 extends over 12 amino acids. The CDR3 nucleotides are TGTGCCGGAGCTCCCTTCACAGATACGCAGTATTTT. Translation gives CAGAPFTDTQYF.